This TCR beta chain was sequenced during a study of beta chain features in type 1 diabetes. Whole-study findings and limits: PCR might favor shorter templates, but any such skew would affect patients and controls equally. For Type 1 diabetes patients, all four CD4+ subsets carried TCRB CDR3s that were moderately but significantly shorter.

Trimming took 4 bases from V and 1 from J, leaving 11 bases between them. Germline CDR1 SGDLS, CDR2 YYNGEE. The CDR3 is 14 residues long. TCRB transcripts that were expressed got sequenced, as all of the isolated RNA had been reverse transcribed. TCRdb keeps only in-frame clones here, not all; method: immunoSEQ multiplex PCR. The sample carries some 26,000 clones, around 65% recorded once. Via the markers CD45RO/CCR7/CD25/CD127/CD95/CD27, stem cell-like memory, regulatory, central memory and naive CD4+ cells were sorted. A word on this clone: Its specificity is unknown.

The receptor comes from a woman aged 40 to 50 with type 1 diabetes. The chain joins TRBV9 to TRBJ1-1; D remains ambiguous. The sequencing sample was made of stem cell memory CD4+ T cells from blood. This chain's CDR3 is CASSSQVANTEAFF. The CDR3 bases are TGTGCCAGCAGCTCCCAAGTAGCGAACACTGAAGCTTTCTTT.